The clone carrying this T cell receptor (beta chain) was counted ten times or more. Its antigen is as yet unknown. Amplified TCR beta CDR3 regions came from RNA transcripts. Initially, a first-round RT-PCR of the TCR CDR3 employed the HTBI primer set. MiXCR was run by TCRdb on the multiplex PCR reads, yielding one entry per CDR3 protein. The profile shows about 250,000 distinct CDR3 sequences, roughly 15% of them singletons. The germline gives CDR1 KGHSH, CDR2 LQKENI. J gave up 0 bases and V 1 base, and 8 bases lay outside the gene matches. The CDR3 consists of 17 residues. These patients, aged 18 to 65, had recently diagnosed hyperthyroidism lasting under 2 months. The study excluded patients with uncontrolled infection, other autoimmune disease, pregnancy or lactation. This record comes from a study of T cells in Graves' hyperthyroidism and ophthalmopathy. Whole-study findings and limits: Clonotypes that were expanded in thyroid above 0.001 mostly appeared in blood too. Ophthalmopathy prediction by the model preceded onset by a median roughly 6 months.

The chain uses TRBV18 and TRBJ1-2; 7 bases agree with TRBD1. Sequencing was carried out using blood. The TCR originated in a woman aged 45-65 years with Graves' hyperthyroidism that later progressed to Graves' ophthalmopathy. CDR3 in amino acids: CASSPRGKGQANYGYTF. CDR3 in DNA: TGTGCCAGCTCACCACGGGGCAAAGGACAGGCTAACTATGGCTACACCTTC.